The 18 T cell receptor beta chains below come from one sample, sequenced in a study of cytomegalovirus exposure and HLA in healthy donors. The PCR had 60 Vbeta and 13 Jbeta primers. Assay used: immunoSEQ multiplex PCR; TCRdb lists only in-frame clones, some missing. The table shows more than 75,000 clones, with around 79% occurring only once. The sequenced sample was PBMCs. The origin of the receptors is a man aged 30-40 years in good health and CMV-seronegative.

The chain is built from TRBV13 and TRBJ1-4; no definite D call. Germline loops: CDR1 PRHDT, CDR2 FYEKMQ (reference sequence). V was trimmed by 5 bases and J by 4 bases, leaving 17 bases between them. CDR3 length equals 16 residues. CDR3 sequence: CASSPRLQTINEKLFF. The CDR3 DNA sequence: TGTGCCAGCAGCCCACGACTGCAGACGATTAATGAAAAACTGTTTTTT.

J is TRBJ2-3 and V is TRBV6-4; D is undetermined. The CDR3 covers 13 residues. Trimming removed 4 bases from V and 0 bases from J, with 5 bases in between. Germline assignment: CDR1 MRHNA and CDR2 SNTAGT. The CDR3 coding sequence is TGTGCCAGCAGTGTTACTAGCACAGATACGCAGTATTTT. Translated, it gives CASSVTSTDTQYF.

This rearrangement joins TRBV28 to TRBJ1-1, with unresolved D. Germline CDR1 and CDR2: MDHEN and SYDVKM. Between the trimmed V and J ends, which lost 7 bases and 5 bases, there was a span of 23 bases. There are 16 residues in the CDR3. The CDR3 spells CASILNLQRRVTEAFF. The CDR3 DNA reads TGTGCCAGCATCTTGAACCTTCAACGGAGGGTGACTGAAGCTTTCTTT.

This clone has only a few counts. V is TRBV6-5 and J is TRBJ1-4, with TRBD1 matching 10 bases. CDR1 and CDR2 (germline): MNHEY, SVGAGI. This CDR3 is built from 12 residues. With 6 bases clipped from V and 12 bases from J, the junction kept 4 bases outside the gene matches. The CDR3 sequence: CASRGGTGELFF. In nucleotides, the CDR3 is TGTGCCAGCAGGGGGGGGACAGGGGAACTGTTTTTT.

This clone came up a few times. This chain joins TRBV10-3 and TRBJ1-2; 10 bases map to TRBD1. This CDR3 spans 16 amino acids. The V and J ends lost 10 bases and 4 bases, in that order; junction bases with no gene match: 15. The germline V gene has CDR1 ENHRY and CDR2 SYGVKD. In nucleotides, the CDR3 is TGTGCCAGCAACTCGGGGACAGGGGAGGTGGGCTATGGCTACACCTTC. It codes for CASNSGTGEVGYGYTF.

CDR3 sequence: CASSAKNYGYTF. The CDR3 DNA follows: TGTGCCAGTAGTGCGAAGAACTATGGCTACACCTTC. The V gene is TRBV19, the J gene TRBJ1-2; D unresolved. Between the trimmed V and J ends, which lost 5 bases and 2 bases, there was a span of 6 bases. CDR3 length equals 12 residues. The V gene's germline CDR1 is LNHDA and CDR2 SQIVND (reference sequence).

The CDR3 DNA reads TGTGCCAGCAGCTCGACTAGCGGGAGACGTAATGAGCAGTTCTTC. Encoded protein: CASSSTSGRRNEQFF. The V call is TRBV6-5, the J call TRBJ2-1; 12 bases line up with TRBD2. With V trimmed by 6 bases and J by 7 bases, 7 bases remained unmatched. The CDR3 contains 15 residues. Germline CDR1 and CDR2: MNHEY and SVGAGI.

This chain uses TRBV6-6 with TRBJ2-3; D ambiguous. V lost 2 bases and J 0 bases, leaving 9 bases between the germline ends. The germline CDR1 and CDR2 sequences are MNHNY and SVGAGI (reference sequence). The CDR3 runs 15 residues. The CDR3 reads CASSYRPGSTDTQYF. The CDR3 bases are TGTGCCAGCAGTTACCGCCCAGGCAGCACAGATACGCAGTATTTT.

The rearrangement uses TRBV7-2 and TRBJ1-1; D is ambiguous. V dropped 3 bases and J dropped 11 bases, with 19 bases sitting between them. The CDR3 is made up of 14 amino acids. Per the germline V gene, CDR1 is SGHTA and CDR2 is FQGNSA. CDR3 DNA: TGTGCCAGCAGCTTCCCCGCCGTTCCCCGGAGGGCTTTCTTT. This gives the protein CASSFPAVPRRAFF.

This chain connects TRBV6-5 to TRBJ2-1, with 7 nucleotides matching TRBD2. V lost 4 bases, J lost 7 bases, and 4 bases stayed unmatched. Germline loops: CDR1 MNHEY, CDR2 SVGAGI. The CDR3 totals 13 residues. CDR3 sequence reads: CASSSGGSNEQFF. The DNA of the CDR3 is TGTGCCAGCAGTTCCGGGGGGTCAAATGAGCAGTTCTTC.

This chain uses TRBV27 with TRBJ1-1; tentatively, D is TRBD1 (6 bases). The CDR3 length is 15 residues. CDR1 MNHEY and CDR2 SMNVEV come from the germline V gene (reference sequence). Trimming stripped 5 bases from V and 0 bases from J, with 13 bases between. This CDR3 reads CASSPLQGMNTEAFF. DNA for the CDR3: TGTGCCAGCAGTCCGCTCCAGGGGATGAACACTGAAGCTTTCTTT.

The CDR3 DNA reads as TGTGCCAGCAGCCTAGGGGTAGCGGGAGTGAGTGAGCAGTTCTTC. Amino acid sequence: CASSLGVAGVSEQFF. This rearrangement joins TRBV4-2 to TRBJ2-1; the match to TRBD2 covers 9 bases. This CDR3 is built from 15 residues. Per germline, CDR1 LGHNA and CDR2 YNFKEQ. V lost 4 bases and J lost 9; bases outside the gene matches: 10.

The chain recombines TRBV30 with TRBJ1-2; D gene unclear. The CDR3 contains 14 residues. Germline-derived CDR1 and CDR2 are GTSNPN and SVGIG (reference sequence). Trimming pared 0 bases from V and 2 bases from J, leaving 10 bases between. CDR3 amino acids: CAWSVSRRNYGYTF. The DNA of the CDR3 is TGTGCCTGGAGTGTCTCGAGGAGAAACTATGGCTACACCTTC.

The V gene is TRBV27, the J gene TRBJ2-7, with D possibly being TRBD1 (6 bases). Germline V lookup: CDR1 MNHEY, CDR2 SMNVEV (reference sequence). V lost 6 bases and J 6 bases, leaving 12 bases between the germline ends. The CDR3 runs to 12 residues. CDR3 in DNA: TGTGCCAGCAGCCCGGAAGGGGGCGAGCAGTACTTC. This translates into CASSPEGGEQYF.

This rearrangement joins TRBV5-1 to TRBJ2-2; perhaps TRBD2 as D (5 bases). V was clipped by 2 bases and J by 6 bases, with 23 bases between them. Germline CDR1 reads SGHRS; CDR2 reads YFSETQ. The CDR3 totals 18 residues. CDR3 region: CASSFGFIEGKSPGELFF. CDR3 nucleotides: TGCGCCAGCAGCTTTGGATTCATCGAGGGAAAATCTCCCGGGGAGCTGTTTTTT.

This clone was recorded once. The CDR3 region is CAWSVGSGGPGEQFF. The CDR3 bases are TGTGCCTGGAGTGTGGGTAGCGGGGGGCCTGGGGAGCAGTTCTTC. The chain carries TRBV30 and TRBJ2-1, with 10 bases matching TRBD2. V lost 0 bases and J lost 10; bases outside the gene matches: 9. This CDR3 region has 15 residues. The V gene's germline CDR1 is GTSNPN and CDR2 SVGIG (reference sequence).

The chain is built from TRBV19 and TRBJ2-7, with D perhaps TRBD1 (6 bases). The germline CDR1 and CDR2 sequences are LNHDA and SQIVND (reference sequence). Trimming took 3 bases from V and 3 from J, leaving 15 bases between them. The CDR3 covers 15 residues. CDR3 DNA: TGTGCCAGTAGTATTGTGGTGGGCAGGGGCTACGAGCAGTACTTC. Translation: CASSIVVGRGYEQYF.

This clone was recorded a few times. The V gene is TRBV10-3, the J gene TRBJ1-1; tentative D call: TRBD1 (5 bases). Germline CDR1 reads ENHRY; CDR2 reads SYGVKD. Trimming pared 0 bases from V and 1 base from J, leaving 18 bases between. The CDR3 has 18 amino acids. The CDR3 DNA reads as TGTGCCATCAGTGAGTCGGGGCATTTTGGTGCAGGGAACACTGAAGCTTTCTTT. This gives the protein CAISESGHFGAGNTEAFF.